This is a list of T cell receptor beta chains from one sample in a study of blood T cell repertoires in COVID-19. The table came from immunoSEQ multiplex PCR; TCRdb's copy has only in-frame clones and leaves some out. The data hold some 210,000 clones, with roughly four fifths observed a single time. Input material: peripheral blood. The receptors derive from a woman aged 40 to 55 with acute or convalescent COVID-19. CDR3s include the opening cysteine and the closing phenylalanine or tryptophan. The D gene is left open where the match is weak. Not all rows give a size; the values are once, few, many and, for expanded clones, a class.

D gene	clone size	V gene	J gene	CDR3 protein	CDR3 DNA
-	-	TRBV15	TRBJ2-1	CATSRDRASYNEQFF	TGTGCCACCAGCAGAGATCGCGCCTCCTACAATGAGCAGTTCTTC
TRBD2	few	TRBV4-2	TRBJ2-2	CASSTQRGENTGELFF	TGTGCCAGCAGCACTCAGCGGGGGGAGAACACCGGGGAGCTGTTTTTT
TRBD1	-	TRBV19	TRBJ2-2	CASSAGGMSAGELFF	TGTGCCAGTAGTGCAGGGGGCATGAGTGCCGGGGAGCTGTTTTTT
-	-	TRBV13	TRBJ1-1	CASSHERGTEAFF	TGTGCCAGCAGCCACGAACGGGGCACTGAAGCTTTCTTT
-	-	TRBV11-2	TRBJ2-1	CASSPRTLTGTYNEQFF	TGTGCCAGCAGCCCCCGGACACTAACTGGCACCTACAATGAGCAGTTCTTC
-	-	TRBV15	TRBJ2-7	CATSDSTGYGEQYF	TGTGCCACCAGCGACTCGACGGGGTATGGGGAGCAGTACTTC
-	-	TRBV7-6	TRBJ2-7	CASSLRGAGYEQYF	TGTGCCAGCAGCTTACGGGGGGCTGGATACGAGCAGTACTTC
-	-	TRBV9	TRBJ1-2	CASSQVSRKGYGYTF	TGTGCCAGCAGCCAAGTCTCCCGGAAGGGGTATGGCTACACCTTC
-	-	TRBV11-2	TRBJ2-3	CASSLAGLLYATDTQYF	TGTGCCAGCAGCTTAGCAGGACTACTCTACGCTACAGATACGCAGTATTTT
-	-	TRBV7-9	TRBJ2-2	CATLGQPGPGELFF	TGTGCCACCCTCGGACAGCCGGGGCCCGGGGAGCTGTTTTTT
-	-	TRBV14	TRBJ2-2	CASSRYRDAGELFF	TGTGCCAGCAGCCGCTATCGAGATGCCGGGGAGCTGTTTTTT
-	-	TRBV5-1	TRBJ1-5	CASSPGDNSNQPQHF	TGCGCCAGCAGCCCGGGGGATAATAGCAATCAGCCCCAGCATTTT
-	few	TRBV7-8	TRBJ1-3	CASSLTGVSGNTIYF	TGTGCCAGCAGCCTGACAGGCGTCTCTGGAAACACCATATATTTT
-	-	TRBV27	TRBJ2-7	CASSLGGTFYEQYF	TGTGCCAGCAGTTTGGGGGGAACTTTCTACGAGCAGTACTTC
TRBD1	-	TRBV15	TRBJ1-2	CATSKRDRADGYTF	TGTGCCACCAGCAAACGGGACAGGGCTGATGGCTACACCTTC
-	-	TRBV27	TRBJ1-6	CASSWAGAVYNSPLHF	TGTGCCAGCAGCTGGGCAGGGGCCGTATATAATTCACCCCTCCACTTT
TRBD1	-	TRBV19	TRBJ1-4	CATQGDRNEKLFF	TGTGCCACGCAGGGGGACCGGAATGAAAAACTGTTTTTT
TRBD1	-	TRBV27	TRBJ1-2	CASSLAARGDGYTF	TGTGCCAGCAGTTTAGCAGCCAGGGGGGATGGCTACACCTTC
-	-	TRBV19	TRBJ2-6	CASSLGGHSGANVLTF	TGTGCCAGTAGCCTAGGGGGACACTCCGGGGCCAACGTCCTGACTTTC
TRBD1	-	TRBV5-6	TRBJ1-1	CASSLGTGQGAEAFF	TGTGCCAGCAGCTTGGGGACAGGGCAGGGGGCTGAAGCTTTCTTT
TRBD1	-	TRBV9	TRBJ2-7	CASSVDGTGAFREQYF	TGTGCCAGCAGCGTAGATGGGACAGGGGCCTTTCGCGAGCAGTACTTC
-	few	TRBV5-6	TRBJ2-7	CASSSDRENPYEQYF	TGTGCCAGCAGCTCGGACAGAGAGAACCCCTACGAGCAGTACTTC
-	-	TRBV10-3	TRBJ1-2	CAAQRLQGISGYTF	TGTGCCGCCCAGCGGTTACAGGGAATTAGCGGCTACACCTTC
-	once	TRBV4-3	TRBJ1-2	CASSQGSPRASGYTF	TGCGCCAGCAGCCAAGGATCCCCGAGGGCGTCTGGCTACACCTTC
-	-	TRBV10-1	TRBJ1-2	CANLQGLGGYTF	TGCGCCAACCTACAGGGTTTGGGGGGCTACACCTTC
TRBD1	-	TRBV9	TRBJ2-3	CASSALVSGTGDTQYF	TGTGCCAGCAGCGCCCTAGTATCCGGGACAGGAGATACGCAGTATTTT